The sequence of this T cell receptor beta chain was determined in a study of CD8 T cells in ankylosing spondylitis. Study outcomes and limitations: Reactive arthritis synovial fluid and blood previously showed some of these motif variants. Within matched ankylosing spondylitis synovial fluid, disease-linked clones were reportedly significantly enriched. Typical of ankylosing spondylitis blood, it appeared, was a TCR beta motif of eight highly homologous variants.

TCRdb redid the calling of the 5' RACE reads with MiXCR, one entry per CDR3 protein. The sample consists of approximately 300,000 distinct CDR3 sequences, under 8.5% of them appearing once. The V gene's germline CDR1 is SNHLY and CDR2 FYNNEI. This CDR3 region has 14 residues. V shed 6 bases and J shed 4 bases, with 13 bases lying between them. This clonotype was detected many times. As yet, its antigen is unknown. The sequencing input was blood, either unsorted or a sorted T cell fraction (not recorded which). The sequence was obtained from a male donor with ankylosing spondylitis. The chain joins TRBV2 to TRBJ2-1; no clear D gene. In DNA form, the CDR3 reads TGTGCCAGCAGCGCTTTGGTTTCATACAATGAGCAGTTCTTC. Translated: CASSALVSYNEQFF. Full variable domain (missing parts from reference TRBV2 and TRBJ2-1): EPEVTQTPSHQVTQMGQEVILRCVPISNHLYFYWYRQILGQKVEFLVSFYNNEISEKSEIFDDQFSVERPDGSNFTLKIRSTKLEDSAMYFCASSALVSYNEQFFGPGTRLTVL.